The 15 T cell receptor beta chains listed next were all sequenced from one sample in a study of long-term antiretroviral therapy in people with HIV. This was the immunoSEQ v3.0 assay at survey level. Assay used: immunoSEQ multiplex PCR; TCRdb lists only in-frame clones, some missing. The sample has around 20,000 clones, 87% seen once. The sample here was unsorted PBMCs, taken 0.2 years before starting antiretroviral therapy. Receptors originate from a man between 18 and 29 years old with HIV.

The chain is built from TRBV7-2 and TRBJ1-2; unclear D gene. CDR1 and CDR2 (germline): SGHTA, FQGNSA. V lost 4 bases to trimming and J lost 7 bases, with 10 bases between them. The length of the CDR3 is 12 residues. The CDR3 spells CASSSRVVGYTF. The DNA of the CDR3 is TGTGCCAGCAGCTCGAGGGTGGTTGGCTACACCTTC.

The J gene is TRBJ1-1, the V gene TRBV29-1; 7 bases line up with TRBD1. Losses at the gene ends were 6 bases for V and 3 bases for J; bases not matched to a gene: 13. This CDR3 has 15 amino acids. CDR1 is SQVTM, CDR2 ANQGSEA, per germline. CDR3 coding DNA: TGCAGCGTAGCCAGAGGCGGGCAGGGGGACACTGAAGCTTTCTTT. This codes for CSVARGGQGDTEAFF. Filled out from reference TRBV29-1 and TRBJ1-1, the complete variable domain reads SAVISQKPSRDICQRGTSLTIQCQVDSQVTMMFWYRQQPGQSLTLIATANQGSEATYESGFVIDKFPISRPNLTFSTLTVSNMSPEDSSIYLCSVARGGQGDTEAFFGQGTRLTVV.

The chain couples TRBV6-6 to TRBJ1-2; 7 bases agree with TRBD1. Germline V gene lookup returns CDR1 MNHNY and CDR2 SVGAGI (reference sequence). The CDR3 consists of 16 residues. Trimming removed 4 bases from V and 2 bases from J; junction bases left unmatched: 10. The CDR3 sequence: CASSLIVDRPNYGYTF. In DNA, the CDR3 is TGTGCCAGCAGTTTAATCGTGGACAGGCCCAACTATGGCTACACCTTC.

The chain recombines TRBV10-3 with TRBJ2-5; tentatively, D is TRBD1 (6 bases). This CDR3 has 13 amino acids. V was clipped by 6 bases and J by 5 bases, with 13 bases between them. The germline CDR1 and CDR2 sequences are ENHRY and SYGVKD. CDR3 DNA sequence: TGTGCCATCAGGGCAACAGGGACGGAGACCCAGTACTTC. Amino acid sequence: CAIRATGTETQYF.

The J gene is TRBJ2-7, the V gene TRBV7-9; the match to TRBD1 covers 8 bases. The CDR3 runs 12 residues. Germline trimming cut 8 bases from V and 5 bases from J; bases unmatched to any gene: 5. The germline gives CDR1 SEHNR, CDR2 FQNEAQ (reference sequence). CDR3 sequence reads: CASAGGLNEQYF. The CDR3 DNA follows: TGTGCCAGCGCAGGGGGCTTGAACGAGCAGTACTTC.

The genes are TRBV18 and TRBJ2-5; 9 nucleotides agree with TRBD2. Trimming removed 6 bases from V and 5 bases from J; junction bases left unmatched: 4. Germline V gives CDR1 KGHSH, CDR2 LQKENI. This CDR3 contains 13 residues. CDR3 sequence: CASSLSGGETQYF. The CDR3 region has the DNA TGTGCCAGCTCTCTTAGCGGGGGTGAGACCCAGTACTTC.

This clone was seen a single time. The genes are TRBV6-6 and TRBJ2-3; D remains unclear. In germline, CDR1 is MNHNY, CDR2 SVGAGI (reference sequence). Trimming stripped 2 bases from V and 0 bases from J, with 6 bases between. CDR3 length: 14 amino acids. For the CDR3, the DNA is TGTGCCAGCAGTTACCTGGGGAGCACAGATACGCAGTATTTT. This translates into CASSYLGSTDTQYF.

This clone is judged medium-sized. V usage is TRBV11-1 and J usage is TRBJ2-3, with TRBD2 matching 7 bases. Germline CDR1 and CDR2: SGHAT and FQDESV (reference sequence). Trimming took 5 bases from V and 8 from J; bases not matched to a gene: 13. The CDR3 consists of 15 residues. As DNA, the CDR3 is TGTGCCAGCAGCGGGGGGGGTAGCTTCGGGAGTACGCAGTATTTT. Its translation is CASSGGGSFGSTQYF.

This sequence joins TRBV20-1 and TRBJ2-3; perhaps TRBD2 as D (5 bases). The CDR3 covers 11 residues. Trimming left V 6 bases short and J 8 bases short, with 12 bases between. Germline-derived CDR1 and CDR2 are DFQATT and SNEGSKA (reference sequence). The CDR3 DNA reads TGCAGTGCCGGGAAGGAAGGTACGCAGTATTTT. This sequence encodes CSAGKEGTQYF.

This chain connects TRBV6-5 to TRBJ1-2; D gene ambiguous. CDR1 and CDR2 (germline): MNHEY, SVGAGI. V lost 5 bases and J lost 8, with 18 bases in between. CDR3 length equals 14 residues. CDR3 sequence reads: CASSPIPEAKGYTF. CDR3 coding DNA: TGTGCCAGCAGTCCTATCCCTGAGGCCAAGGGCTACACCTTC.

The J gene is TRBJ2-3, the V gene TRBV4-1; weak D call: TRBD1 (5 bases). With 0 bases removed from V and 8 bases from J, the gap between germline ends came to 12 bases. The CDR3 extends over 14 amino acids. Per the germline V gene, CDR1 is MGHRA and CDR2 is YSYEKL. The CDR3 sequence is CASSQEGEGATQYF. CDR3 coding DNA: TGCGCCAGCAGCCAAGAAGGGGAAGGGGCTACGCAGTATTTT.

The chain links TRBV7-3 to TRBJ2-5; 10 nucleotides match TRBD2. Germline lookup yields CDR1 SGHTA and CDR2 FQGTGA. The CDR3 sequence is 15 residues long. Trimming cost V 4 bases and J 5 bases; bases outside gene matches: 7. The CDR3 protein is CASSSLAGAAETQYF. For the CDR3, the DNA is TGTGCCAGCAGCTCCCTAGCGGGGGCGGCTGAGACCCAGTACTTC.

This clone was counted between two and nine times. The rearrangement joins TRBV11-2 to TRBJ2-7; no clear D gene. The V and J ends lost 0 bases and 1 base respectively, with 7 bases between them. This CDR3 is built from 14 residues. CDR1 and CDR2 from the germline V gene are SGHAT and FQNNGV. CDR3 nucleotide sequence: TGTGCCAGCAGCTTAGAGACAAGTTCCTACGAGCAGTACTTC. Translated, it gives CASSLETSSYEQYF.

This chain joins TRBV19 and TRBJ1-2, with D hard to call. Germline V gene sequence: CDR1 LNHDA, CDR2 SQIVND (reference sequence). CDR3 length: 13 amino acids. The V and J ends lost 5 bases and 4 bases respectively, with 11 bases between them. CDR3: CASSPRDSYGYTF. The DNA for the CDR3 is TGTGCCAGTAGTCCCCGTGACTCCTATGGCTACACCTTC.

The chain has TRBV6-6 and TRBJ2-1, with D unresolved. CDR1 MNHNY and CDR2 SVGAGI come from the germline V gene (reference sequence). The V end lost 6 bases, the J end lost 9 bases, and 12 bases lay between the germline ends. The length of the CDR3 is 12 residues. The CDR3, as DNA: TGTGCCAGCAGCCTCGGGTCGGGTGAGCAGTTCTTC. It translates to CASSLGSGEQFF.